The clone carrying this T cell receptor (beta chain) was seen repeatedly, ten times or more. Sample time point: persistent/refractory GD, antithyroid drugs over 5 years with positive TRAb. Following extraction of RNA from PBMCs, that RNA was used to make the TCR library. Arm-PCR of CDR3 regions with iRepertoire HTBI primers generated TCR beta libraries. Each CDR3 protein gets one entry after TCRdb re-called the multiplex PCR reads with MiXCR. Of some 300,000 distinct CDR3 sequences in the sample, 20% to 25% were seen once. The CDR3 has 15 residues. The germline V and J ends were trimmed by 4 bases and 4 bases, with 17 bases remaining between them. Germline V CDR1 and CDR2: MNHEY, SVGAGI. This specimen comes from a study of regulatory T cells in long-lasting Graves disease.

This chain uses TRBV6-5 with TRBJ2-7, with D possibly matching TRBD2 (6 bases). The origin of this receptor is a female donor with Graves disease. The sequences come from peripheral blood mononuclear cells (PBMCs), collected when the disease was refractory, from a patient treated with antithyroid drugs. Written as DNA, the CDR3 is TGTGCCAGCAGTTGGGAGGCGGGTGTGGGTTACGAGCAGTACTTC. This codes for CASSWEAGVGYEQYF.